This T cell receptor (beta chain) was sequenced during a study of cytomegalovirus exposure and HLA in healthy donors. Though nominally healthy at sampling, donors likely had unrecorded immune exposures. About this clone: The antigen is not known.

Study-wide results and limits: Certain sequence variants were highly shared and formed a cluster, and this cluster was likely a sequencing artifact.

Trimming left V 0 bases short and J 6 bases short, with 15 bases between. Germline CDR1 SGDLS, CDR2 YYNGEE. The CDR3 loop spans 16 amino acids. Both 60 Vbeta primers and 13 Jbeta primers went into the PCR. Assay used: immunoSEQ multiplex PCR; TCRdb lists only in-frame clones, some missing. Among 150,000 to 200,000 clones listed, over 70% were seen once. Input material: PBMCs. The sequence was obtained from a woman aged 30 to 39 in good health and CMV-seronegative. The chain has TRBV9 and TRBJ1-4; D ambiguous. DNA for the CDR3: TGTGCCAGCAGCGTAGGAGCCCGGCCTAGTGATGAAAAACTGTTTTTT. Its protein product is CASSVGARPSDEKLFF. Filled out from reference TRBV9 and TRBJ1-4, the complete variable domain reads DSGVTQTPKHLITATGQRVTLRCSPRSGDLSVYWYQQSLDQGLQFLIQYYNGEERAKGNILERFSAQQFPDLHSELNLSSLELGDSALYFCASSVGARPSDEKLFFGSGTQLSVL.